This T cell receptor beta chain was sequenced for a study of blood T cell repertoires in COVID-19. TCRdb's copy holds only in-frame clones and misses some; the assay was immunoSEQ multiplex PCR. The repertoire consists of 200,000 to 250,000 clones, with roughly 84% occurring once and the leading ten covering about 6.6%. This CDR3 comprises 17 residues. Germline trimming cut 5 bases from V and 0 bases from J; bases unmatched to any gene: 8. Germline V gene sequence: CDR1 SNHLY, CDR2 FYNNEI. This receptor was obtained from a woman in her forties who had recovered from COVID-19. The chain links TRBV2 to TRBJ1-5; 9 positions match TRBD1. Input material: PBMCs or T cells enriched from blood (not recorded which). The CDR3 coding sequence is TGTGCCAGCAGTCTGGAGACAGGGGGGTTTAGCAATCAGCCCCAGCATTTT. It encodes CASSLETGGFSNQPQHF.